This T cell receptor beta chain was obtained from a study of T cell responses to AZD1222 COVID-19 vaccine (dated by TCRdb to 2020 to 2022). A note on the overall study: TCR sequencing covered over 230 trial participants: 207 given two doses of AZD1222 and approximately 26 given two doses of MenACWY control vaccine. Enrollment into the trials was organized by age into subgroups of 18-55, 56-69 and 70-plus years, and those subgroups contained 148, 28 and 57 TCR-sequenced participants, respectively. Overall results and qualifications from the work: Because no day 14 peak-response samples were available, repertoires were characterized only after the peak T cell response. Reportedly, almost half of the unique spike-specific TCRs recognized epitopes lying outside the regions that are mutated in the B.1.351 and B.1.1.7 variants. Conclusions about previously exposed vaccinees were limited because only six AZD1222 recipients were SARS-CoV-2 seropositive at baseline. The whole spike protein was spanned by vaccine-associated CD4 TCRs, and dominant responses were seen in regions 160-218 and 743-854. In the small 56-69-year group, the increase in depth fell short of significance, most likely because of low power. Participants were mostly white British, with more females than males. The authors suggested clonal diversity may have been underestimated. A significant rise in spike-specific TCR breadth and depth was observed after two AZD1222 doses relative to day 0 and relative to MenACWY recipients.

What the time point label conveys for this sample: about 28 days (+/-7) after the second vaccine dose. The treatment or condition label of this sample denotes: meningococcal conjugate vaccine given as trial control. Vaccinee samples were obtained from the UK trials COV001 and COV002, which included a single-blind randomized controlled phase 2/3 trial of AZD1222 (ChAdOx1 nCoV-19) in healthy adults. For TCRbeta chain sequencing, PBMC samples were collected from trial participants at day 0 and at day 28 after the second dose. To note about this clone: Its antigen is currently not known. Within one base of it there is no much larger clone, and no base qualities were kept.

The CDR3 regions of human TCRbeta chains were subjected to immunosequencing. Per the original workflow: TCRs in the repertoires were compared against a reference library of SARS-CoV-2-specific TCRs that had been generated with the MIRA antigen-specificity platform. Breadth was defined as the fraction of unique TCRs that were SARS-CoV-2-associated. Depth was defined as the fraction of total T cells that were SARS-CoV-2-associated. Using the MIRA data, every spike-specific TCR was mapped to the spike region that the TCR reacted to and assigned to either a CD4 or a CD8 class. Log10-transformed breadth and depth values were compared by one-way ANOVA with Sidak's multiple comparisons tests. TCRdb stores this immuneACCESS table with in-frame sequences only. Part of the clones is absent; in the studies checked, under half of the shortfall reflects unresolved V genes, and no reason is known for the rest. Clone size and the V and J calls come from that table; the DNA yielded D and trimming. The sample records about 140,000 clones, 75% to 95% of which are singletons. The top ten clones comprise 7.5% to 8% of the sample.

V lost 6 bases and J lost 7 bases; the stretch between them is 10 bases long. The CDR3 spans 11 residues, from the cysteine through the phenylalanine. CDR3 DNA is the only sequence kept; it has 33 bases, read in frame from the first base. The germline V gene encodes CDR1 DFQATT and CDR2 SNEGSKA (reference sequence). Sequenced here: peripheral blood, sampled 28 days after the second dose of the MenACWY control vaccine. This chain joins TRBV20-1 to TRBJ2-1, with the D segment identity uncertain. The sequence derives from an adult who received the MenACWY meningococcal vaccine as a control. The CDR3 has the sequence CSAVQLNEQFF. The sequenced DNA: TGCAGTGCGGTACAGTTGAATGAGCAGTTCTTC.